Shown below are 23 T cell receptor beta chains from a single sample sequenced in a study of CD8+ T cells in alopecia areata. Following extraction, RNA underwent reverse transcription to cDNA, which served as the sequencing template. Generated by immunoSEQ multiplex PCR, the TCRdb table keeps only in-frame clones and is missing some. This sample yields approximately 170,000 clones, of which 55% to 70% are seen a single time; approximately 0.69% belongs to the top ten. Treatment reported: oral pan-JAK inhibitor, 5-10 mg twice daily. Material: CD4+ T cells sorted from blood, obtained at week 4, from a patient treated with tofacitinib. The source is a human donor with alopecia areata.

The rearrangement links TRBV5-1 to TRBJ2-5; 7 bases align to TRBD2. The junction had 7 bases not matched to a gene; V was cut back by 4 bases and J by 1 base. This CDR3 has 15 residues. Looked up from germline, CDR1 is SGHRS and CDR2 is YFSETQ. CDR3 region: CASSKSGATQETQYF. The CDR3 DNA sequence: TGCGCCAGCAGCAAAAGCGGGGCCACCCAAGAGACCCAGTACTTC.

The chain couples TRBV29-1 to TRBJ2-4, with D hard to call. This CDR3 is 14 amino acids long. V lost 4 bases, J lost 0 bases, and 10 bases lay in between. Germline assignment: CDR1 SQVTM and CDR2 ANQGSEA. The CDR3 is CSVAGRLAKNIQYF. The CDR3 DNA follows: TGCAGCGTTGCGGGCAGACTAGCCAAAAACATTCAGTACTTC.

The gene calls are TRBV4-2 and TRBJ2-4; 11 nucleotides agree with TRBD1. Germline-derived CDR1 and CDR2 are LGHNA and YNFKEQ. Trimming cost V 7 bases and J 2 bases; bases outside gene matches: 4. This CDR3 spans 15 amino acids. CDR3 sequence: CASKRDRGTKNIQYF. DNA of the CDR3: TGTGCCAGCAAACGGGACAGGGGGACCAAAAACATTCAGTACTTC.

There are a few counts of this clone. This chain uses TRBV4-2 with TRBJ2-4; possible D gene TRBD1, 6 bases. Trimming took 3 bases from V and 3 from J, leaving 18 bases between them. CDR1 and CDR2 from the germline V gene are LGHNA and YNFKEQ. CDR3 length: 17 residues. Here the CDR3 DNA reads TGTGCCAGCAGCCAGGCTCAGGGGATCTCGGACAAAAACATTCAGTACTTC. Translation: CASSQAQGISDKNIQYF.

The chain is built from TRBV6-5 and TRBJ2-2; no reliable D call. The V and J ends lost 5 bases and 8 bases respectively, with 12 bases between them. Germline values: CDR1 MNHEY, CDR2 SVGAGI. CDR3 length: 13 residues. CDR3 coding DNA: TGTGCCAGCAGTCCCCTTGGGTCGGGGGAGCTGTTTTTT. This gives the protein CASSPLGSGELFF.

This clone was observed a handful of times. The chain combines TRBV14 with TRBJ1-2; D call uncertain. Germline V lookup: CDR1 SGHDN, CDR2 FVKESK. V was trimmed by 0 bases and J by 8 bases, leaving 4 bases between them. The CDR3 is 11 residues long. In nucleotides, the CDR3 is TGTGCCAGCAGCCAAGAGGGAGGCTACACCTTC. Translating it yields CASSQEGGYTF.

The J gene is TRBJ2-5, the V gene TRBV29-1, with 7 positions matching TRBD2. The last part of the DNA fits TRBJ2-7 better; the J call may be wrong. The CDR3 runs 13 residues. The germline V gene has CDR1 SQVTM and CDR2 ANQGSEA. The CDR3 nucleotides are TGCAGCGTTGAGGGAGGGCCGCCCTACGAGCAGTACTTC. Its protein is CSVEGGPPYEQYF.

This chain connects TRBV19 to TRBJ2-1; the D is unclear. V was shortened by 6 bases and J by 0 bases, with 9 bases between the two germline ends. This CDR3 has 14 residues. The germline V gene encodes CDR1 LNHDA and CDR2 SQIVND (reference sequence). The CDR3 reads CASRPDRSYNEQFF. The CDR3 DNA reads TGTGCCAGTAGGCCCGACCGCTCCTACAATGAGCAGTTCTTC.

This clone appeared a few times. Mismatch with germline at one junction end may stem from a read error. The J gene is TRBJ2-5, the V gene TRBV29-1; 10 nucleotides match TRBD1. This CDR3 has 9 amino acids. CDR1 is SQVTM and CDR2 is ANQGSEA in the germline V gene. Written as DNA, the CDR3 is TGCAGCGCCGGGACAGGGGATAACTTC. This gives the protein CSAGTGDNF.

This sequence joins TRBV9 and TRBJ2-3; 12 bases are a match to TRBD2. The CDR3 contains 16 residues. J lost 1 base, V lost 3 bases, and 3 bases had no gene match. Germline-derived CDR1 and CDR2 are SGDLS and YYNGEE. CDR3 sequence: CASSARLAGGTDTQYF. Here the CDR3 DNA reads TGTGCCAGCAGCGCCAGACTAGCGGGAGGCACAGATACGCAGTATTTT.

This clone came up once. V gene TRBV30 combines with J gene TRBJ2-7; D ambiguous. Between the trimmed V and J ends, which lost 3 bases and 6 bases, there was a span of 6 bases. CDR1 and CDR2 from the germline V gene are GTSNPN and SVGIG (reference sequence). The CDR3 loop spans 10 amino acids. The CDR3 coding sequence is TGTGCCTGGAGCAAGGGCGAGCAGTACTTC. This codes for CAWSKGEQYF.

This clone has only a few counts. J is TRBJ1-3 and V is TRBV4-1, with D maybe TRBD1 (6 bases). The germline V and J ends were trimmed by 0 bases and 0 bases, with 21 bases remaining between them. The CDR3 sequence is 20 residues long. Germline CDR1 reads MGHRA; CDR2 reads YSYEKL. CDR3 in amino acids: CASSQDAGQRSTSSGNTIYF. CDR3 DNA: TGCGCCAGCAGCCAAGATGCAGGACAGCGGTCAACAAGCTCTGGAAACACCATATATTTT.

V and J are TRBV4-2 and TRBJ2-1; D may match TRBD1 or TRBD2 (5 bases each). Trimming shortened V by 4 bases and J by 5 bases, and 9 bases separated the two germline ends. The CDR3 spans 13 residues. Per germline, CDR1 LGHNA and CDR2 YNFKEQ. CDR3 nucleotide sequence: TGTGCCAGCAGCCTAGGGACCAACAATGAGCAGTTCTTC. It translates to CASSLGTNNEQFF.

This clone was seen more than once but under ten times. The chain has TRBV6-1 and TRBJ1-5; 7 bases line up with TRBD1. CDR1 is MNHNS and CDR2 is SASEGT in the germline V gene. This CDR3 comprises 14 residues. Trimming at V came to 3 bases and at J to 11 bases, leaving 10 bases not matched to a gene. CDR3 amino acids: CASSDRRTGQAQHF. The CDR3 DNA sequence: TGTGCCAGCAGTGACCGCCGGACTGGACAGGCCCAGCATTTT.

This clone turned up a few times. The rearrangement uses TRBV23-1 and TRBJ1-5; 9 bases map to TRBD1. TRBV23-1 is classed as an ORF, of uncertain function. V lost 4 bases to trimming and J lost 4 bases; unmatched junction nucleotides: 8. This CDR3 contains 16 residues. CDR3 region: CASSRPGQGMNQPQHF. The CDR3 bases are TGCGCCAGCAGTCGACCAGGACAGGGGATGAATCAGCCCCAGCATTTT.

The chain links TRBV2 to TRBJ1-5; 8 bases line up with TRBD1. V lost 0 bases to trimming and J lost 5 bases; unmatched junction nucleotides: 3. The CDR3 has 15 residues. Germline values: CDR1 SNHLY, CDR2 FYNNEI. The CDR3 reads CASSEARDRYQPQHF. The CDR3 DNA reads as TGTGCCAGCAGTGAAGCTAGGGACAGGTATCAGCCCCAGCATTTT.

J is TRBJ2-1 and V is TRBV29-1; D is unresolved. CDR1 is SQVTM, CDR2 ANQGSEA, per germline. This CDR3 spans 14 amino acids. V lost 4 bases and J 7 bases, leaving 17 bases between the germline ends. The CDR3: CSVGLMHSSNEQFF. As DNA, the CDR3 is TGCAGCGTTGGTTTGATGCATAGTTCGAATGAGCAGTTCTTC.

This chain links TRBV30 with TRBJ2-5, with D perhaps TRBD1 or TRBD2 (5 bases each). The germline gives CDR1 GTSNPN, CDR2 SVGIG (reference sequence). The V gene lost 4 bases and the J gene lost 5 bases, with 14 bases spanning the gap. There are 13 residues in the CDR3. This chain's CDR3 is CAWTRGPVETQYF. CDR3 nucleotides: TGTGCCTGGACTAGGGGACCGGTTGAGACCCAGTACTTC.

The rearrangement joins TRBV19 to TRBJ1-2; D is ambiguous. Looked up from germline, CDR1 is LNHDA and CDR2 is SQIVND (reference sequence). This CDR3 comprises 13 residues. Trimming pared 4 bases from V and 8 bases from J, leaving 14 bases between. The CDR3 region has the DNA TGTGCCAGTAGTACGAGGGCTGACGGGGGCTACACCTTC. The encoded protein is CASSTRADGGYTF. The entire variable domain, with the rest obtained from reference TRBV19 and TRBJ1-2, is as follows: DGGITQSPKYLFRKEGQNVTLSCEQNLNHDAMYWYRQDPGQGLRLIYYSQIVNDFQKGDIAEGYSVSREKKESFPLTVTSAQKNPTAFYLCASSTRADGGYTFGSGTRLTVV.

The chain recombines TRBV29-1 with TRBJ2-4; TRBD2 might be the D (6 bases). The CDR3 spans 12 residues. With 7 bases removed from V and 2 bases from J, the gap between germline ends came to 9 bases. Per the germline V gene, CDR1 is SQVTM and CDR2 is ANQGSEA. The CDR3 here is CSAGVTKNIQYF. Written as DNA, the CDR3 is TGCAGCGCGGGGGTAACCAAAAACATTCAGTACTTC. The full variable domain, in which reference TRBV29-1 and TRBJ2-4 provide the parts outside the CDR3, is SAVISQKPSRDICQRGTSLTIQCQVDSQVTMMFWYRQQPGQSLTLIATANQGSEATYESGFVIDKFPISRPNLTFSTLTVSNMSPEDSSIYLCSAGVTKNIQYFGAGTRLSVL.

The V call is TRBV30, the J call TRBJ1-5, with a possible D match to TRBD1 (5 bases). Germline assignment: CDR1 GTSNPN and CDR2 SVGIG (reference sequence). V dropped 4 bases and J dropped 0 bases, with 13 bases sitting between them. The CDR3 loop spans 15 amino acids. This CDR3 is CAWNSGTASNQPQHF. The CDR3 DNA is TGTGCCTGGAATTCCGGGACGGCTAGCAATCAGCCCCAGCATTTT.

The chain links TRBV25-1 to TRBJ2-5; tentative D call: TRBD2 (5 bases). Germline-derived CDR1 and CDR2 are MGHDK and SYGVNS. This CDR3 contains 12 residues. V was clipped by 11 bases and J by 3 bases, with 13 bases between them. CDR3 in DNA: TGTGCCTCGAGCGCGGAGGAAGAGACCCAGTACTTC. Translating gives CASSAEEETQYF.

V gene TRBV10-3 combines with J gene TRBJ2-3, with D possibly called TRBD1 or TRBD2 (5 bases each). The CDR3 has 11 amino acids. Germline V gene sequence: CDR1 ENHRY, CDR2 SYGVKD. The V and J ends lost 11 bases and 6 bases respectively, with 12 bases between them. CDR3 sequence: CAVMWGDTQYF. CDR3 DNA sequence: TGTGCCGTCATGTGGGGGGATACGCAGTATTTT.